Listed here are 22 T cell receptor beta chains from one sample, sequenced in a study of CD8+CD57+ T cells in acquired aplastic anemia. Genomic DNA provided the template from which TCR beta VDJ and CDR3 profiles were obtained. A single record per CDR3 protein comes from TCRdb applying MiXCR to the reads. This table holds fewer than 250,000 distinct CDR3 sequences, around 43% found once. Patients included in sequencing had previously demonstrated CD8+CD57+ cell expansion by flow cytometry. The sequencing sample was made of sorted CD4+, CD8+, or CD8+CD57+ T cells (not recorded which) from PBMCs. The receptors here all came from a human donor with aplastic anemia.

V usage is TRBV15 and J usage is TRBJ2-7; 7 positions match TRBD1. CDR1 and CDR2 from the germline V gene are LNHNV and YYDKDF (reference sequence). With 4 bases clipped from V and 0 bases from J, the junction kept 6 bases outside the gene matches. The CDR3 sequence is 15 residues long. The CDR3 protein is CATSIVGQTSYEQYF. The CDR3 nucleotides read TGTGCCACCAGCATTGTGGGACAGACCTCCTACGAGCAGTACTTC.

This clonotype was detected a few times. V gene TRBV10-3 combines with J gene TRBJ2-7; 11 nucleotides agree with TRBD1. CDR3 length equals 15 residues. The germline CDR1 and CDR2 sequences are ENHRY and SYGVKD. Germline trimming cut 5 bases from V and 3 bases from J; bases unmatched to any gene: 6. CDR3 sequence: CAISWGDRGSYEQYF. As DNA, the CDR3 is TGTGCCATCAGTTGGGGGGACAGGGGGAGCTACGAGCAGTACTTC.

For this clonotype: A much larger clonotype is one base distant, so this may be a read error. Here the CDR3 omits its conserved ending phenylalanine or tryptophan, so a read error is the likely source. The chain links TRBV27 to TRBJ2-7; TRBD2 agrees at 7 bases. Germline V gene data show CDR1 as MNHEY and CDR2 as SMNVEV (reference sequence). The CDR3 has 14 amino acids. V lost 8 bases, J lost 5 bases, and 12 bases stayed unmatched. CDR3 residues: CASATGGALDEQYS. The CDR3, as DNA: TGTGCCAGCGCGACGGGAGGTGCTCTCGACGAGCAGTACTCC.

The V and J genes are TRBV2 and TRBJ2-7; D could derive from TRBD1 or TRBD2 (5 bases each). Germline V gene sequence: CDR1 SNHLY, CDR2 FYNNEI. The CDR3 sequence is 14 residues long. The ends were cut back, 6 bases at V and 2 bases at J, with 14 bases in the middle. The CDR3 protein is CASSRDQGAYEQYF. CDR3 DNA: TGTGCCAGCAGCCGCGACCAGGGAGCCTACGAGCAGTACTTC.

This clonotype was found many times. CDR3 DNA sequence: TGTGCCAGCCCCGGTGGCGCGGGGGGCATGGTCAATGAGCAGTTCTTC. Amino acids: CASPGGAGGMVNEQFF. The chain is built from TRBV7-3 and TRBJ2-1, with 8 bases identical to TRBD2. The germline CDR1 and CDR2 sequences are SGHTA and FQGTGA. This CDR3 has 16 amino acids. V gave up 8 bases and J gave up 6 bases; unmatched junction bases: 15.

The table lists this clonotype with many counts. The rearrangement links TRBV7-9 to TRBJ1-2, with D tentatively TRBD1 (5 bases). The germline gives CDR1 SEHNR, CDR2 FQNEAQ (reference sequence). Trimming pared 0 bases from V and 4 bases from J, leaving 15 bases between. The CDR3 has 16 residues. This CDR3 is CASSLAGGNRAYGYTF. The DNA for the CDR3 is TGTGCCAGCAGCTTAGCGGGGGGAAACCGGGCCTATGGCTACACCTTC.

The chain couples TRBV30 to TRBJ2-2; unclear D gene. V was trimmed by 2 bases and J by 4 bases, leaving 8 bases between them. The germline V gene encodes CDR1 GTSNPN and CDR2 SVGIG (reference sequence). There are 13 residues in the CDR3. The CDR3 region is CAWSPPSTGELFF. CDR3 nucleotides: TGTGCCTGGAGTCCCCCGAGCACCGGGGAGCTGTTTTTT.

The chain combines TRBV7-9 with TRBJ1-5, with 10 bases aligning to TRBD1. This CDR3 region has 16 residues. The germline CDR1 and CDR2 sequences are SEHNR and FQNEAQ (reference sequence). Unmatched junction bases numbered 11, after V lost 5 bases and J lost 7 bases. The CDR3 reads CASSLRTGGIEQPQHF. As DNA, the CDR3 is TGTGCCAGCAGCCTGAGGACAGGGGGTATCGAACAGCCCCAGCATTTT.

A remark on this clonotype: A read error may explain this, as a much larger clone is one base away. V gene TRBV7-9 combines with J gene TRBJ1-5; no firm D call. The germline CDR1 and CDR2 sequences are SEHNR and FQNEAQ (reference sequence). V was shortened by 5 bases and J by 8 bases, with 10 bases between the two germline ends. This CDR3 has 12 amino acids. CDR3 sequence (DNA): TGTGCCAGCAGCCCCGAGAGTAAGCCCCAGCATTTT. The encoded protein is CASSPESKPQHF.

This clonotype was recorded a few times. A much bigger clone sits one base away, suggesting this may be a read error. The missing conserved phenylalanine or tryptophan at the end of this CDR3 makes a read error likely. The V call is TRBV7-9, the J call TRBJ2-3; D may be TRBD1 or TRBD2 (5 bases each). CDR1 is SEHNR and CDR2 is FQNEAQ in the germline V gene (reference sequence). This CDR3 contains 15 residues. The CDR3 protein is CASSQDTGDRDTQYL. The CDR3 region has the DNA TGCGCCAGCAGCCAAGACACCGGGGACCGTGATACGCAGTATCTT.

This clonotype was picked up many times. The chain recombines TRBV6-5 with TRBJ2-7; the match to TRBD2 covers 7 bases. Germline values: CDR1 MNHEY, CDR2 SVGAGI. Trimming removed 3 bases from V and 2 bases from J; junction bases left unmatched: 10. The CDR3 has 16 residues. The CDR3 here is CASSYSGSGSTYEQYF. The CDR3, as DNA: TGTGCCAGCAGTTATAGTGGTAGCGGGTCTACCTACGAGCAGTACTTC.

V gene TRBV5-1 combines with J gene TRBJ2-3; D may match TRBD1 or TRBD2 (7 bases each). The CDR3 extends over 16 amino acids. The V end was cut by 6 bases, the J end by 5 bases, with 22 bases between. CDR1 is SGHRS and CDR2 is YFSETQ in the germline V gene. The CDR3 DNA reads TGCGCCAGCACCCAGGGGGGGACGGCTGATTTAGATACGCAGTATTTT. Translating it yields CASTQGGTADLDTQYF.

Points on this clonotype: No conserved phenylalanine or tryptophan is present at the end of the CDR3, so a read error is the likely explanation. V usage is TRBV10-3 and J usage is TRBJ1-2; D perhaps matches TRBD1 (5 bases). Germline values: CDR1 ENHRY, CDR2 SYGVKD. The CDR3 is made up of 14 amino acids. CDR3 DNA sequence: TGTGCCGTCAGTGAGGGGTCAGGGTTCTATGGCTACACCTAC. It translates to CAVSEGSGFYGYTY.

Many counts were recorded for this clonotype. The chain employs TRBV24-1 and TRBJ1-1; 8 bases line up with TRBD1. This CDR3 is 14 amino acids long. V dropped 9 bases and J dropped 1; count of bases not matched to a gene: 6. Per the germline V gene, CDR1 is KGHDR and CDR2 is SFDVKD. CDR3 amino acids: CATRAQGGNTEAFF. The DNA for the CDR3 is TGTGCCACCCGCGCACAGGGGGGGAACACTGAAGCTTTCTTT.

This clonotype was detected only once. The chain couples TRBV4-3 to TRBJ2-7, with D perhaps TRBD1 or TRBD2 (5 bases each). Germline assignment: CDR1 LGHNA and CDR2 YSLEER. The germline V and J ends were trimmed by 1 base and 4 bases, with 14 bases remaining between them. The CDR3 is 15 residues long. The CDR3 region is CASSQVLGAGYEQYF. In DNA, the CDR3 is TGCGCCAGCAGCCAAGTCCTCGGGGCCGGGTACGAGCAGTACTTC.

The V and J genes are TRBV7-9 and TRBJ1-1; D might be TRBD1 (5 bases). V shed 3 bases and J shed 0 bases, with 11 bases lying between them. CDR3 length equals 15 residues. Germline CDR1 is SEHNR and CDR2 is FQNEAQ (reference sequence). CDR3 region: CASSFSRQLNTEAFF. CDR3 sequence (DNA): TGTGCCAGCAGCTTTTCCAGACAGCTGAACACTGAAGCTTTCTTT.

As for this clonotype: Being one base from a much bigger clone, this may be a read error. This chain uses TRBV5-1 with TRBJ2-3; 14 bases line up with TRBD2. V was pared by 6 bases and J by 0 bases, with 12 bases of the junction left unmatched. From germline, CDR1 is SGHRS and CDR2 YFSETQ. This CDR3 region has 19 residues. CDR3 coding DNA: TGCGCCAGCAACGATATGGGACTAGCGGGGGAGGCTAGCACAGATACGCAGTATTTT. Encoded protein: CASNDMGLAGEASTDTQYF.

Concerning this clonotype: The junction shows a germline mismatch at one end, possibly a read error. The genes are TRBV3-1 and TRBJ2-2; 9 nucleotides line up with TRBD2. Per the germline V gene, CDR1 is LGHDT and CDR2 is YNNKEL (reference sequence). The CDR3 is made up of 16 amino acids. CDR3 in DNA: TGTGCCAGCTCTCCTACCGGGACTAGCATAACCGGGGAGCCGTTTTTT. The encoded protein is CASSPTGTSITGEPFF.

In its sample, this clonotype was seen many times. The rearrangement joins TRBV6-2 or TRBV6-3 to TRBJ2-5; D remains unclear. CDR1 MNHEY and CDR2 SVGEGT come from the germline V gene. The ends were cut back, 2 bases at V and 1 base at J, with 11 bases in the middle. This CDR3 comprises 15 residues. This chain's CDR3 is CASSYTPDTQETQYF. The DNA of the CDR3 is TGTGCCAGCAGTTACACGCCGGATACCCAAGAGACCCAGTACTTC.

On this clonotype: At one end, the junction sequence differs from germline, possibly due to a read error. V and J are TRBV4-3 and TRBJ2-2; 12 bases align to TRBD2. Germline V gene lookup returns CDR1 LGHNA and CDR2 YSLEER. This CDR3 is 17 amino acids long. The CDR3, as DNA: TGCGCCAGCAGCCAAGATACTAGCGGGGGGAACACCGGGGAGCCGTTTTTT. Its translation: CASSQDTSGGNTGEPFF.

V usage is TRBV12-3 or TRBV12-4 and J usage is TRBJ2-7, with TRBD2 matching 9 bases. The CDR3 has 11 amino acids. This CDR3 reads CASGLSGGKYF. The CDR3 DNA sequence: TGTGCTAGTGGTTTAAGCGGGGGGAAGTACTTC.

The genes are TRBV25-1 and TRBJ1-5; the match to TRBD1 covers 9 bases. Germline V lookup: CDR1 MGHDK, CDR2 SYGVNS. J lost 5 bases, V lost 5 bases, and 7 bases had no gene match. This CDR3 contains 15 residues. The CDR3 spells CASSSGTGIHQPQHF. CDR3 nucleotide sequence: TGTGCCAGCAGTTCCGGGACAGGGATTCATCAGCCCCAGCATTTT.